These 15 T cell receptor beta chains share one sample of origin, sequenced in a study of blood T cells in healthy people across ages. It was with a sample-barcoded 5' primer and a J-beta primer mix that a second PCR of roughly 7 to 12 cycles was run. TCRdb recomputed calls from the 5' RACE reads with MiXCR, one row per CDR3 protein. The sample shows approximately 820,000 distinct CDR3 sequences, under 55% of them seen only once. The sample comprised blood. These receptor sequences come from a man between 60 and 70 years old in good health.

This clonotype has only a few counts. The chain employs TRBV20-1 and TRBJ2-3; 9 bases are shared with TRBD1. The J segment lost 7 bases and the V segment lost 1 base, leaving 12 bases of the junction unmatched. Germline assignment: CDR1 DFQATT and CDR2 SNEGSKA (reference sequence). The CDR3 is 16 residues long. CDR3 nucleotide sequence: TGCAGTGCTAGAGGGGCCCCGGGACAGGGTCTGAATACGCAGTATTTT. This encodes CSARGAPGQGLNTQYF.

The rearrangement joins TRBV20-1 to TRBJ2-7, with TRBD2 matching over 7 bases. The CDR3 totals 15 residues. The V and J ends lost 6 bases and 0 bases, in that order; junction bases with no gene match: 11. The germline V gene has CDR1 DFQATT and CDR2 SNEGSKA (reference sequence). Written as DNA, the CDR3 is TGCAGTGCCAGCGGGCAGGGCGGGAGCTCCTACGAGCAGTACTTC. Its protein is CSASGQGGSSYEQYF.

This chain joins TRBV27 and TRBJ1-1, with D perhaps matching TRBD1 (6 bases). Germline V gives CDR1 MNHEY, CDR2 SMNVEV (reference sequence). The length of the CDR3 is 12 residues. V lost 4 bases to trimming and J lost 7 bases, with 10 bases between them. Written as DNA, the CDR3 is TGTGCCAGCAGTTGGGGGGGCCTTGAAGCTTTCTTT. As protein: CASSWGGLEAFF.

In this sample, this clonotype turned up a few times. The chain links TRBV9 to TRBJ2-5, with 9 bases matching TRBD2. The V and J ends lost 0 bases and 5 bases, in that order; junction bases with no gene match: 8. The CDR3 loop spans 16 amino acids. Looked up from germline, CDR1 is SGDLS and CDR2 is YYNGEE. The DNA of the CDR3 is TGTGCCAGCAGCGTAGGGTCTAGCGGGGTAGGGGAGACCCAGTACTTC. Translation gives CASSVGSSGVGETQYF.

The J gene is TRBJ1-3, the V gene TRBV27; the match to TRBD1 covers 7 bases. The V and J ends lost 6 bases and 1 base, in that order; junction bases with no gene match: 3. The CDR3 has 14 amino acids. CDR1 and CDR2 (germline): MNHEY, SMNVEV (reference sequence). This CDR3 is CASSETGSGNTIYF. The CDR3 nucleotides are TGTGCCAGCAGCGAGACAGGGTCTGGAAACACCATATATTTT.

This chain links TRBV7-9 with TRBJ1-2, with 8 bases identical to TRBD1. Trimming removed 8 bases from V and 4 bases from J; junction bases left unmatched: 12. This CDR3 has 15 amino acids. CDR1 is SEHNR and CDR2 is FQNEAQ in the germline V gene (reference sequence). The CDR3 sequence is CASLGGSGGTYGYTF. DNA of the CDR3: TGTGCCAGCTTGGGGGGGTCAGGGGGCACCTATGGCTACACCTTC. The complete variable domain, with remaining parts taken from reference TRBV7-9 and TRBJ1-2, reads DTGVSQNPRHKITKRGQNVTFRCDPISEHNRLYWYRQTLGQGPEFLTYFQNEAQLEKSRLLSDRFSAERPKGSFSTLEIQRTEQGDSAMYLCASLGGSGGTYGYTFGSGTRLTVV.

This clonotype was detected a few times. The J gene is TRBJ2-5, the V gene TRBV2, with D possibly being TRBD2 (6 bases). From germline, CDR1 is SNHLY and CDR2 FYNNEI. The CDR3 runs to 12 residues. Trimming took 9 bases from V and 2 from J, leaving 10 bases between them. The chain's CDR3 is CASASEQETQYF. The CDR3 DNA sequence: TGTGCCAGTGCTAGCGAACAAGAGACCCAGTACTTC. Combining the CDR3 with reference TRBV2 and TRBJ2-5 gives the whole variable domain EPEVTQTPSHQVTQMGQEVILRCVPISNHLYFYWYRQILGQKVEFLVSFYNNEISEKSEIFDDQFSVERPDGSNFTLKIRSTKLEDSAMYFCASASEQETQYFGPGTRLLVL.

The chain carries TRBV2 and TRBJ2-5, with 7 bases that match TRBD1. Germline CDR1 and CDR2: SNHLY and FYNNEI. CDR3 length: 16 amino acids. V was clipped by 5 bases and J by 2 bases; unmatched bases: 11. CDR3 nucleotide sequence: TGTGCCAGCAGTTTTTTCGCCACAGGGGCTCAAGAGACCCAGTACTTC. The encoded protein is CASSFFATGAQETQYF. The full variable domain, with the rest looked up from reference TRBV2 and TRBJ2-5, is EPEVTQTPSHQVTQMGQEVILRCVPISNHLYFYWYRQILGQKVEFLVSFYNNEISEKSEIFDDQFSVERPDGSNFTLKIRSTKLEDSAMYFCASSFFATGAQETQYFGPGTRLLVL.

This sequence joins TRBV5-8 and TRBJ1-1, with 8 positions matching TRBD1. CDR3 size: 13 residues. Per the germline V gene, CDR1 is SGHTS and CDR2 is YDEGEE. Trimming removed 4 bases from V and 4 bases from J; junction bases left unmatched: 3. This chain's CDR3 is CASSNRGGTEAFF. CDR3 coding DNA: TGTGCCAGCAGCAACAGGGGGGGCACTGAAGCTTTCTTT.

This clonotype was seen a handful of times. The rearrangement joins TRBV2 to TRBJ2-1; TRBD1 might be the D (6 bases). CDR3 length: 15 residues. With 6 bases removed from V and 2 bases from J, the gap between germline ends came to 14 bases. From germline, CDR1 is SNHLY and CDR2 FYNNEI. This CDR3 is CASSGVGGPYNEQFF. CDR3 sequence (DNA): TGTGCCAGCAGCGGGGTTGGGGGCCCCTACAATGAGCAGTTCTTC.

In its sample, this clonotype was seen once. The chain employs TRBV30 and TRBJ1-2; 9 nucleotides match TRBD1. There are 14 residues in the CDR3. Germline CDR1 and CDR2: GTSNPN and SVGIG (reference sequence). After removal of 3 bases from V and 2 bases from J, the junction contained 4 bases not matched to a gene. CDR3 sequence (DNA): TGTGCCTGGAGCGGGGGACAGGGAAACTATGGCTACACCTTC. Translated, it gives CAWSGGQGNYGYTF.

This clonotype was detected once. V usage is TRBV9 and J usage is TRBJ1-1; TRBD1 matches at 7 bases. Trimming took 3 bases from V and 3 from J; bases not matched to a gene: 8. Germline loops: CDR1 SGDLS, CDR2 YYNGEE. This CDR3 is built from 15 residues. CDR3 DNA: TGTGCCAGCAGCGCGAACAGGGGAGGGTACACTGAAGCTTTCTTT. Translation: CASSANRGGYTEAFF.

This clonotype was seen ten or more times. This chain connects TRBV29-1 to TRBJ2-7; D might be TRBD1 (5 bases). V lost 7 bases and J lost 3, with 16 bases in between. CDR1 is SQVTM, CDR2 ANQGSEA, per germline. The CDR3 covers 13 residues. CDR3 in DNA: TGCAGCGCCGCCCCCTCCGACAGCTACGAGCAGTACTTC. Its translation is CSAAPSDSYEQYF.

This chain uses TRBV4-3 with TRBJ1-6, with D possibly TRBD1 on 5 matching bases. CDR1 is LGHNA and CDR2 is YSLEER in the germline V gene. V was trimmed by 1 base and J by 5 bases, leaving 9 bases between them. The CDR3 has 15 amino acids. CDR3 DNA sequence: TGCGCCAGCAGCCAAGTTGTCAGGGATAATTCACCCCTCCACTTT. This codes for CASSQVVRDNSPLHF.

The chain couples TRBV20-1 to TRBJ2-7; 10 nucleotides match TRBD2. The germline CDR1 and CDR2 sequences are DFQATT and SNEGSKA (reference sequence). V shed 0 bases, J shed 3 bases, and the junction held 2 bases outside the gene matches. The CDR3 consists of 14 residues. Written as DNA, the CDR3 is TGCAGTGCTAGAGATCGGACTAGCGGCTACGAGCAGTACTTC. Residues: CSARDRTSGYEQYF.